This T cell receptor (beta chain) was identified in a study of blood T cell repertoires in COVID-19. Study overall: Samples representing acute and convalescent COVID-19 were sourced from the United States, Italy and Spain. Nucleic acid was either cDNA or gDNA, and it came from T cells, B-cell-depleted T cells, or PBMCs.

The length of the CDR3 is 16 residues. V lost 3 bases and J 0 bases, leaving 9 bases between the germline ends. The germline V gene has CDR1 KGHSH and CDR2 LQKENI. The repertoire was sequenced with immunoSEQ multiplex PCR; TCRdb's copy has only in-frame clones and lacks some. The sample holds about 130,000 clones, approximately 88% seen once. Material for sequencing was peripheral blood. This TCR was sampled from a man aged 45-60 years with acute or convalescent COVID-19. The chain joins TRBV18 to TRBJ1-6; D is ambiguous. For the CDR3, the DNA is TGTGCCAGCTCACCGGCGGCGATCTCCTATAATTCACCCCTCCACTTT. The encoded protein is CASSPAAISYNSPLHF.